One and the same sample provided the 31 T cell receptor beta chains below, sequenced in a study of shared T cell receptors in the human thymus (dated by TCRdb to the early 2020s). Preparation of the library involved the immunoSEQ multiplex PCR assay. TCRdb re-hosts the immuneACCESS table, in-frame sequences only. Its copies lack some clones; in the studies checked, an unresolved V gene accounts for under half of them, and the cause for the rest is not known. This sample comprises hundreds of thousands of clones, 70% to 90% of them detected only once. 0.0094% of the sample is taken by the ten largest. The same data also went into a second study, on human thymus T cells.

Sequenced input: thymocytes. The receptor source for this set is a boy under three years old with a congenital heart defect. Donor details come from another sample of the same person, matched by shared clones.

The chain is built from TRBV6-5 and TRBJ1-1; D possibly corresponds to TRBD1 (5 bases). The germline V and J ends were trimmed by 2 bases and 6 bases, with 10 bases remaining between them. Germline V lookup: CDR1 MNHEY, CDR2 SVGAGI. The CDR3 contains 13 residues. The DNA of the CDR3 is TGTGCCAGCAGTTACCAGGGTCTCGCTGAAGCTTTCTTT. It codes for CASSYQGLAEAFF.

On this clone: Other nucleotide sequences in the sample specify the same CDR3. The gene calls are TRBV9 and TRBJ1-3; D gene unclear. The CDR3 extends over 15 amino acids. The germline gives CDR1 SGDLS, CDR2 YYNGEE. V lost 4 bases to trimming and J lost 0 bases, with 11 bases between them. This CDR3 is CASSPGGFSGNTIYF. Written as DNA, the CDR3 is TGTGCCAGCAGCCCTGGCGGATTCTCTGGAAACACCATATATTTT.

The V gene is TRBV5-1, the J gene TRBJ2-5, with TRBD2 identical over 9 bases. Germline V gene data show CDR1 as SGHRS and CDR2 as YFSETQ. V lost 7 bases to trimming and J lost 5 bases; unmatched junction nucleotides: 9. The CDR3 is 14 residues long. The DNA for the CDR3 is TGCGCCAGCCGGCGGGAGGGGAGGGTGGAGACCCAGTACTTC. It yields the protein CASRREGRVETQYF.

This sequence joins TRBV5-5 and TRBJ1-1; the D gene is possibly TRBD1 (5 bases). V lost 1 base, J lost 4 bases, and 14 bases lay in between. Germline values: CDR1 SGHKS, CDR2 YYEKEE (reference sequence). CDR3 length equals 15 residues. CDR3 in amino acids: CASSLTQGGSTEAFF. The CDR3 DNA sequence: TGTGCCAGCAGCTTGACCCAGGGAGGGAGCACTGAAGCTTTCTTT.

This chain links TRBV10-3 with TRBJ2-7; 9 bases line up with TRBD1. Per germline, CDR1 ENHRY and CDR2 SYGVKD. The junction had 10 bases not matched to a gene; V was cut back by 2 bases and J by 5 bases. This CDR3 is 16 amino acids long. The CDR3 spells CAISELPRDRVDEQYF. CDR3 DNA sequence: TGTGCCATCAGTGAGCTACCCCGGGACAGGGTTGACGAGCAGTACTTC.

The chain combines TRBV4-1 with TRBJ1-1, with 10 bases lining up with TRBD1. Germline V gene data show CDR1 as MGHRA and CDR2 as YSYEKL. The CDR3 spans 17 residues. The trim removed 0 bases at V and 3 bases at J, leaving 7 bases unmatched. The CDR3 nucleotides read TGCGCCAGCAGCCAAGATCGTGGACAGGGGGGCGACACTGAAGCTTTCTTT. Translated, it gives CASSQDRGQGGDTEAFF.

The chain joins TRBV14 to TRBJ2-7; 7 bases match TRBD1. Germline CDR1 SGHDN, CDR2 FVKESK. J was trimmed by 4 bases and V by 4 bases; bases with no gene match: 10. This CDR3 has 15 residues. CDR3 sequence reads: CASSPTWDRYYEQYF. The CDR3 DNA follows: TGTGCCAGCAGCCCCACGTGGGACAGATATTACGAGCAGTACTTC.

This clone appeared a few times. As DNA, the CDR3 is TGTGCCAGCAGCAAGAGAGGGAGAGATACGCAGTATTTT. Its protein product is CASSKRGRDTQYF. The chain is built from TRBV5-6 and TRBJ2-3; D is possibly TRBD2 (5 bases). With 4 bases removed from V and 5 bases from J, the gap between germline ends came to 11 bases. The germline CDR1 and CDR2 sequences are SGHDT and YYEEEE. There are 13 residues in the CDR3.

The chain recombines TRBV15 with TRBJ2-2, with D perhaps TRBD1 (5 bases). Trimming pared 1 base from V and 3 bases from J, leaving 15 bases between. This CDR3 has 17 residues. The germline V gene has CDR1 LNHNV and CDR2 YYDKDF (reference sequence). CDR3: CATSRGSGPPHTGELFF. DNA for the CDR3: TGTGCCACCAGCAGAGGCTCAGGGCCACCCCACACCGGGGAGCTGTTTTTT.

Comments on this clone: Other DNA sequences in this specimen translate into the identical CDR3. The chain has TRBV6-6 and TRBJ1-5, with a possible D match to TRBD1 (6 bases). The CDR3 sequence is 14 residues long. In germline, CDR1 is MNHNY, CDR2 SVGAGI (reference sequence). The germline V and J ends were trimmed by 0 bases and 4 bases, with 7 bases remaining between them. CDR3 residues: CASSYSRGNQPQHF. The CDR3 DNA reads TGTGCCAGCAGTTACTCGAGGGGGAATCAGCCCCAGCATTTT.

This clone was found once. V gene TRBV6-4 combines with J gene TRBJ2-7; 7 bases align to TRBD2. V lost 2 bases, J lost 3 bases, and 10 bases stayed unmatched. The length of the CDR3 is 16 residues. CDR1 and CDR2 (germline): MRHNA, SNTAGT. The CDR3 region is CASSDGGEIGFYEQYF. The CDR3 bases are TGTGCCAGCAGTGACGGGGGGGAAATCGGATTCTACGAGCAGTACTTC.

The chain carries TRBV28 and TRBJ2-5, with D possibly TRBD1 on 5 matching bases. The length of the CDR3 is 20 residues. Germline values: CDR1 MDHEN, CDR2 SYDVKM. The V gene lost 1 base and the J gene lost 2 bases, with 26 bases spanning the gap. CDR3 nucleotides: TGTGCCAGCAGTTTATTGTCCAGGGCGAACTCTTATTGGTATCAAGAGACCCAGTACTTC. Translating it yields CASSLLSRANSYWYQETQYF.

This clone was picked up a small number of times. This rearrangement joins TRBV6-5 to TRBJ2-6; D unresolved. Germline V lookup: CDR1 MNHEY, CDR2 SVGAGI. Trimming took 7 bases from V and 4 from J, leaving 14 bases between them. CDR3 size: 15 residues. The CDR3 spells CASTDPRHGANVLTF. The DNA for the CDR3 is TGTGCCAGCACCGACCCGCGGCACGGGGCCAACGTCCTGACTTTC.

V is TRBV5-4 and J is TRBJ1-5; a possible D gene is TRBD1 (5 bases). Trimming stripped 2 bases from V and 5 bases from J, with 14 bases between. The CDR3 runs to 15 residues. Germline CDR1 is SGHNT and CDR2 is YYREEE (reference sequence). Here the CDR3 reads CASSLWGRSDQPQHF. CDR3 DNA: TGTGCCAGCAGCTTATGGGGCAGGTCGGATCAGCCCCAGCATTTT.

The V and J genes are TRBV5-1 and TRBJ1-2; 10 nucleotides agree with TRBD1. V dropped 4 bases and J dropped 1; count of bases not matched to a gene: 16. CDR3 length: 19 residues. Germline CDR1 reads SGHRS; CDR2 reads YFSETQ. For the CDR3, the DNA is TGCGCCAGCAGCGGAGGAATTGGGACAGGGGAACACCTTAACTATGGCTACACCTTC. Residues: CASSGGIGTGEHLNYGYTF.

V is TRBV4-3 and J is TRBJ2-5; TRBD1 might be the D (5 bases). V was cut by 3 bases and J by 3 bases, with 8 bases left in between. Germline CDR1 LGHNA, CDR2 YSLEER. The CDR3 spans 13 residues. The CDR3 DNA reads as TGCGCCAGCAGCCATCGCAGGGAAGAGACCCAGTACTTC. Amino acids: CASSHRREETQYF.

This clone was recorded once. The chain uses TRBV27 and TRBJ2-7; 9 bases are a match to TRBD2. J lost 4 bases, V lost 2 bases, and 3 bases had no gene match. Germline V gene data show CDR1 as MNHEY and CDR2 as SMNVEV (reference sequence). The CDR3 runs 14 residues. The CDR3 DNA is TGTGCCAGCAGTTTAGCAAGCGGGAGGTACGAGCAGTACTTC. Its translation: CASSLASGRYEQYF.

The CDR3 nucleotides read TGTGCCAGCAGCTTAGTTTGGTGGGACAGGGGCGGGGAGCTGTTTTTT. It encodes CASSLVWWDRGGELFF. The chain is built from TRBV7-8 and TRBJ2-2, with TRBD1 matching over 10 bases. CDR1 and CDR2 (germline): SGHVS, FQNEAQ. V gave up 1 base and J gave up 7 bases; unmatched junction bases: 6. The CDR3 is 16 amino acids.

The V gene is TRBV7-2, the J gene TRBJ1-1; D unresolved. CDR3 size: 15 residues. Between the trimmed V and J ends, which lost 4 bases and 3 bases, there was a span of 15 bases. Germline-derived CDR1 and CDR2 are SGHTA and FQGNSA. CDR3 nucleotide sequence: TGTGCCAGCAGCTCCGGACTCGTGGGTCACACTGAAGCTTTCTTT. Translated: CASSSGLVGHTEAFF.

The rearrangement joins TRBV6-5 to TRBJ2-3, with D unclear. From germline, CDR1 is MNHEY and CDR2 SVGAGI. V gave up 7 bases and J gave up 3 bases, with 8 bases separating them. The CDR3 contains 12 residues. In DNA, the CDR3 is TGTGCCAGCAACGGCGGTACAGATACGCAGTATTTT. Translating gives CASNGGTDTQYF.

The gene calls are TRBV19 and TRBJ1-5; maybe TRBD1 (6 bases). The CDR3 length is 16 residues. Germline V gene lookup returns CDR1 LNHDA and CDR2 SQIVND (reference sequence). The V end was cut by 4 bases, the J end by 1 base, with 14 bases between. This CDR3 reads CASSTRSTGSNQPQHF. The CDR3, as DNA: TGTGCCAGTAGTACCCGATCGACAGGCAGCAATCAGCCCCAGCATTTT.

J is TRBJ2-1 and V is TRBV28; 11 bases agree with TRBD2. This CDR3 region has 15 residues. Unmatched junction bases numbered 6, after V lost 3 bases and J lost 8 bases. Germline V gives CDR1 MDHEN, CDR2 SYDVKM. The CDR3: CASSLTGTSGYEQFF. CDR3 sequence (DNA): TGTGCCAGCAGTTTGACCGGGACTAGCGGCTATGAGCAGTTCTTC. The variable domain in full, with the rest retrieved from reference TRBV28 and TRBJ2-1, is DVKVTQSSRYLVKRTGEKVFLECVQDMDHENMFWYRQDPGLGLRLIYFSYDVKMKEKGDIPEGYSVSREKKERFSLILESASTNQTSMYLCASSLTGTSGYEQFFGPGTRLTVL.

The chain links TRBV4-3 to TRBJ1-2; D is undetermined. Germline CDR1 LGHNA, CDR2 YSLEER. The CDR3 is made up of 14 amino acids. Deletions cut 0 bases from V and 2 bases from J, with 7 bases between. The CDR3 DNA sequence: TGCGCCAGCAGCCAAGATCACAGAAACTATGGCTACACCTTC. Its protein is CASSQDHRNYGYTF.

V usage is TRBV28 and J usage is TRBJ2-1; D is uncertain. Germline CDR1 reads MDHEN; CDR2 reads SYDVKM. The CDR3 contains 12 residues. The ends were cut back, 7 bases at V and 0 bases at J, with 4 bases in the middle. The CDR3 loop is CASTGSYNEQFF. The CDR3, as DNA: TGTGCCAGCACGGGCTCCTACAATGAGCAGTTCTTC.

The genes are TRBV6-1 and TRBJ2-7; tentative D call: TRBD1 (6 bases). The CDR3 has 14 residues. The V end lost 0 bases, the J end lost 9 bases, and 15 bases lay between the germline ends. Looked up from germline, CDR1 is MNHNS and CDR2 is SASEGT. The CDR3 sequence: CASSEAGSGRGQYF. DNA of the CDR3: TGTGCCAGCAGTGAAGCAGGTTCCGGCAGGGGGCAGTACTTC.

The chain links TRBV2 to TRBJ2-1; tentative D call: TRBD2 (6 bases). Trimming left V 0 bases short and J 6 bases short, with 15 bases between. The germline V gene encodes CDR1 SNHLY and CDR2 FYNNEI. This CDR3 is built from 16 residues. The CDR3 DNA follows: TGTGCCAGCAGTGAAGCGCGGGCGGGAACAGCCAATGAGCAGTTCTTC. This translates into CASSEARAGTANEQFF. The entire variable domain, with the rest obtained from reference TRBV2 and TRBJ2-1, is as follows: EPEVTQTPSHQVTQMGQEVILRCVPISNHLYFYWYRQILGQKVEFLVSFYNNEISEKSEIFDDQFSVERPDGSNFTLKIRSTKLEDSAMYFCASSEARAGTANEQFFGPGTRLTVL.

This chain links TRBV15 with TRBJ1-5, with D maybe TRBD1 (5 bases). Trimming removed 5 bases from V and 5 bases from J, with 13 bases in between. The CDR3 is made up of 14 amino acids. Germline lookup yields CDR1 LNHNV and CDR2 YYDKDF (reference sequence). CDR3 DNA sequence: TGTGCCACCAGCGGAACAGGAGGGGATCAGCCCCAGCATTTT. Translating gives CATSGTGGDQPQHF.

This clone was seen a single time. This chain uses TRBV27 with TRBJ1-4, with no clear D. Germline CDR1 MNHEY, CDR2 SMNVEV (reference sequence). Trimming removed 5 bases from V and 3 bases from J, with 13 bases in between. CDR3 length: 15 amino acids. CDR3 sequence (DNA): TGTGCCAGCAGTGCCCGACGGAGCCCTAATGAAAAACTGTTTTTT. Translating it yields CASSARRSPNEKLFF.

As for this clone: The junction departs from germline at one end; a sequencing error may be responsible. This chain joins TRBV19 and TRBJ1-5, with 12 bases lining up with TRBD1. The CDR3 runs to 17 residues. The germline CDR1 and CDR2 sequences are LNHDA and SQIVND (reference sequence). CDR3 loop: CASSIDHGTGGKQPQHF. CDR3 nucleotides: TGTGCCAGTAGTATAGATCATGGGACAGGGGGCAAACAGCCCCAGCATTTT.

This sequence joins TRBV4-3 and TRBJ2-7, with 9 bases matching TRBD1. Trimming at V came to 0 bases and at J to 5 bases, leaving 11 bases not matched to a gene. The length of the CDR3 is 17 residues. Germline V gene sequence: CDR1 LGHNA, CDR2 YSLEER. CDR3: CASSQDRVQQGAHEQYF. The DNA for the CDR3 is TGCGCCAGCAGCCAAGATCGGGTTCAACAGGGGGCCCACGAGCAGTACTTC.

This sequence joins TRBV5-6 and TRBJ2-3, with 7 bases that match TRBD1. The CDR3 totals 18 residues. J was trimmed by 3 bases and V by 0 bases; bases with no gene match: 13. Germline assignment: CDR1 SGHDT and CDR2 YYEEEE. The chain's CDR3 is CASSLAEDRKPSTDTQYF. The CDR3 DNA sequence: TGTGCCAGCAGCTTGGCCGAGGACAGGAAACCTTCGACAGATACGCAGTATTTT.